The 9 T cell receptor beta chains below were found in one sample sequenced in a study of siplizumab effects on memory and regulatory T cells. Libraries were prepared by immunoSEQ multiplex PCR; TCRdb keeps only in-frame clonotypes and omits some of them. The repertoire consists of 75,000 to 95,000 clones, with around 90% occurring once and the leading ten covering 15%. The sequencing input was CD4+ T cells sorted from blood. These receptors were obtained from a human donor in good health.

The chain joins TRBV19 to TRBJ2-1, with 10 nucleotides matching TRBD2. This CDR3 spans 15 amino acids. V was pared by 5 bases and J by 4 bases, with 5 bases of the junction left unmatched. Germline V gene data show CDR1 as LNHDA and CDR2 as SQIVND (reference sequence). CDR3 bases: TGTGCCAGTAGTCTAACTAGCGGGATTTACAATGAGCAGTTCTTC. Protein sequence: CASSLTSGIYNEQFF.

V is TRBV5-5 and J is TRBJ1-1; unclear D gene. V was cut by 1 base and J by 0 bases, with 1 base left in between. The CDR3 has 12 amino acids. Germline loops: CDR1 SGHKS, CDR2 YYEKEE (reference sequence). The CDR3 loop reads CASSLLNTEAFF. The CDR3 coding sequence is TGTGCCAGCAGCTTGTTGAACACTGAAGCTTTCTTT.

The chain is built from TRBV19 and TRBJ1-1; the match to TRBD1 covers 8 bases. The CDR3 has 13 amino acids. The V gene's germline CDR1 is LNHDA and CDR2 SQIVND (reference sequence). The V segment lost 7 bases and the J segment 6 bases; nucleotides outside the gene matches: 7. Here the CDR3 reads CASNDRGKAEAFF. Written as DNA, the CDR3 is TGTGCCAGTAACGACAGGGGAAAGGCTGAAGCTTTCTTT.

A single count supports this clone. This chain uses TRBV7-9 with TRBJ2-3; TRBD1 agrees at 8 bases. The CDR3 spans 14 residues. The J segment lost 3 bases and the V segment lost 1 base, leaving 0 bases of the junction unmatched. CDR1 is SEHNR, CDR2 FQNEAQ, per germline (reference sequence). CDR3 bases: TGTGCCAGCAGCTTAGGGACAGGGACAGATACGCAGTATTTT. Its translation is CASSLGTGTDTQYF. Together with reference TRBV7-9 and TRBJ2-3, the CDR3 gives the full variable domain: DTGVSQNPRHKITKRGQNVTFRCDPISEHNRLYWYRQTLGQGPEFLTYFQNEAQLEKSRLLSDRFSAERPKGSFSTLEIQRTEQGDSAMYLCASSLGTGTDTQYFGPGTRLTVL.

The chain carries TRBV9 and TRBJ1-3; unclear D gene. Germline lookup yields CDR1 SGDLS and CDR2 YYNGEE. The CDR3 extends over 16 amino acids. V lost 2 bases to trimming and J lost 0 bases, with 12 bases between them. CDR3 coding DNA: TGTGCCAGCAGCGTTGGTGGGGTTTACTCTGGAAACACCATATATTTT. This codes for CASSVGGVYSGNTIYF.

The DNA for the CDR3 is TGTGCCAGCAGACCCCTGAGGGCAGGGCGATACAATGAGCAGTTCTTC. This encodes CASRPLRAGRYNEQFF. The chain links TRBV7-2 to TRBJ2-1, with D perhaps being TRBD1 or TRBD2 (5 bases each). Germline-derived CDR1 and CDR2 are SGHTA and FQGNSA. The V end lost 6 bases, the J end lost 4 bases, and 19 bases lay between the germline ends. The CDR3 loop spans 16 amino acids.

This chain uses TRBV19 with TRBJ1-1; possibly TRBD1 for D (5 bases). CDR1 and CDR2 from the germline V gene are LNHDA and SQIVND (reference sequence). The CDR3 is 15 amino acids. V was clipped by 3 bases and J by 2 bases, with 13 bases between them. CDR3 residues: CASSMRGAGNTEAFF. CDR3 bases: TGTGCCAGTAGTATGAGGGGCGCGGGTAACACTGAAGCTTTCTTT. The full variable domain, its missing parts supplied by reference TRBV19 and TRBJ1-1, is DGGITQSPKYLFRKEGQNVTLSCEQNLNHDAMYWYRQDPGQGLRLIYYSQIVNDFQKGDIAEGYSVSREKKESFPLTVTSAQKNPTAFYLCASSMRGAGNTEAFFGQGTRLTVV.

This chain uses TRBV4-3 with TRBJ2-1; 11 bases line up with TRBD1. The CDR3 consists of 13 residues. The junction had 3 bases not matched to a gene; V was cut back by 0 bases and J by 14 bases. Germline-derived CDR1 and CDR2 are LGHNA and YSLEER. The CDR3 DNA is TGCGCCAGCAGCCAAGAACCGGGACAGGGGGAGTTCTTC. Its translation is CASSQEPGQGEFF.

V usage is TRBV2 and J usage is TRBJ2-2; weak D call: TRBD1 (6 bases). The V end lost 6 bases, the J end lost 4 bases, and 18 bases lay between the germline ends. CDR1 SNHLY and CDR2 FYNNEI come from the germline V gene. This CDR3 region has 16 residues. The CDR3 loop reads CASRGRFQGGTGELFF. In nucleotides, the CDR3 is TGTGCCAGCAGGGGACGTTTTCAAGGGGGCACCGGGGAGCTGTTTTTT.